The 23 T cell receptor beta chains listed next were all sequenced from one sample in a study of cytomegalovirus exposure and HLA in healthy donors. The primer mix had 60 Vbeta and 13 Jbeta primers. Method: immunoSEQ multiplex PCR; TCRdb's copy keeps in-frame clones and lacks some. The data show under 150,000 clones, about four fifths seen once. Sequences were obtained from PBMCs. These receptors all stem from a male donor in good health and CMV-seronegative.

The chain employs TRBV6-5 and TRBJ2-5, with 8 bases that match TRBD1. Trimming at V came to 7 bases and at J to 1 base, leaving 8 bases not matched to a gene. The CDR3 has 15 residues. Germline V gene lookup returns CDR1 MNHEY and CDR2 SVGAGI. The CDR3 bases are TGTGCCAGCATTGGGACAGGATCACGCCAAGAGACCCAGTACTTC. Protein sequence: CASIGTGSRQETQYF.

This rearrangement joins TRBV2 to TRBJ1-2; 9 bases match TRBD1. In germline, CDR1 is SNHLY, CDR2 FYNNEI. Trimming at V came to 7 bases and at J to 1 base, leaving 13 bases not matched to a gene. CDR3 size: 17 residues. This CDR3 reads CASTSLAGTGFNYGYTF. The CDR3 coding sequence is TGTGCCAGCACCTCGTTGGCCGGGACAGGGTTTAACTATGGCTACACCTTC. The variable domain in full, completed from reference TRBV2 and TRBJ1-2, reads EPEVTQTPSHQVTQMGQEVILRCVPISNHLYFYWYRQILGQKVEFLVSFYNNEISEKSEIFDDQFSVERPDGSNFTLKIRSTKLEDSAMYFCASTSLAGTGFNYGYTFGSGTRLTVV.

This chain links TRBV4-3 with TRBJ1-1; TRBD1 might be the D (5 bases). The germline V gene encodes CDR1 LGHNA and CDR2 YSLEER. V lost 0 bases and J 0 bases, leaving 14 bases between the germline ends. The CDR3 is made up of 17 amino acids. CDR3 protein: CASSQDQGRPVNTEAFF. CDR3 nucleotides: TGCGCCAGCAGCCAAGATCAGGGCCGGCCGGTGAACACTGAAGCTTTCTTT.

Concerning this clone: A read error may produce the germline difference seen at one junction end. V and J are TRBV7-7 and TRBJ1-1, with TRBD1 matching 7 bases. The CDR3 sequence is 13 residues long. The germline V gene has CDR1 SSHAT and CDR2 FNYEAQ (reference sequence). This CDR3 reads CASSPGQLSEAFF. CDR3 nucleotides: TGTGCTAGCAGCCCGGGACAGCTATCTGAAGCTTTCTTT.

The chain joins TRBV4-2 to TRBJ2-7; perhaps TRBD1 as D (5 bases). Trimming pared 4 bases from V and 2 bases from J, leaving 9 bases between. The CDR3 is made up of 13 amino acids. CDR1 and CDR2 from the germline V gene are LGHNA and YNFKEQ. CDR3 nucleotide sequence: TGTGCCAGCAGCCCGACAGATACCTACGAGCAGTACTTC. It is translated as CASSPTDTYEQYF.

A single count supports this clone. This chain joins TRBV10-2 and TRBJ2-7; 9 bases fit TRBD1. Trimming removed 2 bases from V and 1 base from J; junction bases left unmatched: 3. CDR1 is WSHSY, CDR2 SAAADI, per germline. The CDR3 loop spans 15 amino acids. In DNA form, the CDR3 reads TGCGCCAGCAGTGAGAGACAGGGGGGTTCCTACGAGCAGTACTTC. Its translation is CASSERQGGSYEQYF.

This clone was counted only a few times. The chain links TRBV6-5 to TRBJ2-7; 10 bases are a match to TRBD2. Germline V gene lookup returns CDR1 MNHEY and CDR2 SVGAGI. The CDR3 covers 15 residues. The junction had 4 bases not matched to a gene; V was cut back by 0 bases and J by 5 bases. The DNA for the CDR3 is TGTGCCAGCAGTTACTCCTCTAGCGGGGGCCACGAGCAGTACTTC. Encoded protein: CASSYSSSGGHEQYF.

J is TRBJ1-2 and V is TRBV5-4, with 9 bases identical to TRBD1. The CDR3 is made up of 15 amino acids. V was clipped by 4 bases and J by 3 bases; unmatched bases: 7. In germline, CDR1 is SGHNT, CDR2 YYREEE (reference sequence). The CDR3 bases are TGTGCCAGCAGCGGAACAGGGGGCGATGACTATGGCTACACCTTC. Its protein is CASSGTGGDDYGYTF.

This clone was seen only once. CDR3 amino acids: CASSRDFRTDTQYF. The CDR3 nucleotides are TGTGCCAGCAGCCGGGATTTCCGCACAGATACGCAGTATTTT. The V call is TRBV6-5, the J call TRBJ2-3, with D maybe TRBD2 (5 bases). CDR3 length: 14 amino acids. In germline, CDR1 is MNHEY, CDR2 SVGAGI. Trimming left V 6 bases short and J 1 base short, with 11 bases between.

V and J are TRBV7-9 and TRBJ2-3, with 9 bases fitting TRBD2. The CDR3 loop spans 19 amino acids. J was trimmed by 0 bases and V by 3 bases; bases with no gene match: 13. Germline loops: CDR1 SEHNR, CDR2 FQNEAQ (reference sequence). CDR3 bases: TGTGCCAGCAGCTTCCCTCCGGTGAATGCGGGGGGGAGCACAGATACGCAGTATTTT. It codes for CASSFPPVNAGGSTDTQYF.

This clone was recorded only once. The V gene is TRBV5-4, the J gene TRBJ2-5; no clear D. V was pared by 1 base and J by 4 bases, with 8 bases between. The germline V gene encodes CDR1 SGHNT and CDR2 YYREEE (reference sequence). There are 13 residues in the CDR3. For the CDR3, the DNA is TGTGCCAGCAGCTTGTTTGAGAGAGAGACCCAGTACTTC. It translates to CASSLFERETQYF.

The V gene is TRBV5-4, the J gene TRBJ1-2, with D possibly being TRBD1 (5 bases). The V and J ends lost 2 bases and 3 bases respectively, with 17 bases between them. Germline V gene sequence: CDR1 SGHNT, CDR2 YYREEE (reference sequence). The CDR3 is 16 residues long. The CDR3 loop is CASSFPGGSRDYGYTF. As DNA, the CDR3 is TGTGCCAGCAGCTTCCCGGGGGGGTCTCGGGACTATGGCTACACCTTC.

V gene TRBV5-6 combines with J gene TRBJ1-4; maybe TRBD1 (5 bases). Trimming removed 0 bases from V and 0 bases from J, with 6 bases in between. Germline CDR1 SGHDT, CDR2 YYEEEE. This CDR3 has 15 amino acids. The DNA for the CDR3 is TGTGCCAGCAGCTTGGAGGGGACAACTAATGAAAAACTGTTTTTT. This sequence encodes CASSLEGTTNEKLFF.

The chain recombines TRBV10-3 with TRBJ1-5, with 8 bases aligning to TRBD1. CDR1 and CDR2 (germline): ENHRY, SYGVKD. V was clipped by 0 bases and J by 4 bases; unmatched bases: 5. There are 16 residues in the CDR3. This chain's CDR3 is CAISESAGQGNQPQHF. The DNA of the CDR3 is TGTGCCATCAGTGAGTCTGCCGGACAGGGTAATCAGCCCCAGCATTTT.

The CDR3: CASSFTSGAPLHF. The CDR3, as DNA: TGTGCCAGCAGTTTCACCTCGGGGGCACCCCTCCACTTT. This chain connects TRBV6-5 to TRBJ1-6; a weak D match, TRBD1 (5 bases). This CDR3 has 13 amino acids. Trimming pared 4 bases from V and 11 bases from J, leaving 12 bases between. Germline-derived CDR1 and CDR2 are MNHEY and SVGAGI.

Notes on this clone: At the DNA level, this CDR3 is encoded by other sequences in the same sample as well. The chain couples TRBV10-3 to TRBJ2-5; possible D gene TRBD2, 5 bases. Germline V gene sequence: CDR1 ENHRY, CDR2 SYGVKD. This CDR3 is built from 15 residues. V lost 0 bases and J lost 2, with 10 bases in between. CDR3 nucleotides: TGTGCCATCAGTGAGTCGAGAGGGCGGCAAGAGACCCAGTACTTC. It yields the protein CAISESRGRQETQYF.

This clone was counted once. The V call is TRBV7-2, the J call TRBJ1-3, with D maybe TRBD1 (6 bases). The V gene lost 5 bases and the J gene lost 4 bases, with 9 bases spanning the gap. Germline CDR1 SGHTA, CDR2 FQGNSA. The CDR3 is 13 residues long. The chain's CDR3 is CASSRQEGNTIYF. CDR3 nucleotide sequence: TGTGCCAGCAGCCGACAGGAGGGAAACACCATATATTTT.

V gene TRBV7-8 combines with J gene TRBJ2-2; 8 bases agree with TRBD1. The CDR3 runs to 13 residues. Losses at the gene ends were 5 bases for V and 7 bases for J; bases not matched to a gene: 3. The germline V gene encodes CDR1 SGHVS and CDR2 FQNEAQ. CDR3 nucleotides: TGTGCCAGCAGCGGACAGGGATTCGGGGAGCTGTTTTTT. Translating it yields CASSGQGFGELFF.

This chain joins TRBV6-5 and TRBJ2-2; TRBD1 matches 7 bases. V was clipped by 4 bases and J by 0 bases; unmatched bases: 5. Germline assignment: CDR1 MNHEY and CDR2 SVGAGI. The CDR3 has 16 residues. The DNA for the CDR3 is TGTGCCAGCAGTTTTCGACAGGGTTCGAACACCGGGGAGCTGTTTTTT. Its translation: CASSFRQGSNTGELFF.

The CDR3 loop reads CASSVDPPTSRYNEQFF. The CDR3 DNA sequence: TGTGCCAGCAGCGTAGACCCCCCGACTAGCAGATACAATGAGCAGTTCTTC. This chain joins TRBV9 and TRBJ2-1, with TRBD2 matching over 7 bases. Germline CDR1 is SGDLS and CDR2 is YYNGEE. The CDR3 consists of 17 residues. V lost 0 bases to trimming and J lost 4 bases; unmatched junction nucleotides: 10.

CDR3 region: CASSLSPVSYEQYF. For the CDR3, the DNA is TGCGCCAGCAGCTTGTCACCAGTTTCCTACGAGCAGTACTTC. The V and J genes are TRBV5-1 and TRBJ2-7; D is unclear. Germline lookup yields CDR1 SGHRS and CDR2 YFSETQ. The CDR3 runs 14 residues. Trimming removed 1 base at V and 1 base at J, with 9 bases between.

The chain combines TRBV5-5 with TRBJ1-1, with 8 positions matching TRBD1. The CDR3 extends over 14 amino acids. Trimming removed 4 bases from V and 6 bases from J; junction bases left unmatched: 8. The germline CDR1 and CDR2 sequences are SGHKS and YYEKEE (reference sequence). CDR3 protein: CASSNQGASPEAFF. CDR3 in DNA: TGTGCCAGCAGCAACCAGGGGGCAAGCCCTGAAGCTTTCTTT. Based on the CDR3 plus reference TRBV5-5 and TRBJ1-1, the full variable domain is DAGVTQSPTHLIKTRGQQVTLRCSPISGHKSVSWYQQVLGQGPQFIFQYYEKEERGRGNFPDRFSARQFPNYSSELNVNALLLGDSALYLCASSNQGASPEAFFGQGTRLTVV.

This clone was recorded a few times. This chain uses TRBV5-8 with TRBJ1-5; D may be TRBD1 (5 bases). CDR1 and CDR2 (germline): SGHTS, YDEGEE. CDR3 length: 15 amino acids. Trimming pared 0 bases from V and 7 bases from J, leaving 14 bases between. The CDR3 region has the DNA TGTGCCAGCAGCTTGGGGACCCTGCAGGGACAGCCCCAGCATTTT. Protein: CASSLGTLQGQPQHF.